These T cell receptor beta chains were read from a single sample in a study of T cells expressing NK-cell markers. For each CDR3 protein, TCRdb gives one entry from its re-call of the 5' RACE reads, without DNA. The table for this sample gives approximately 440,000 distinct CDR3 sequences. Specimen: blood T cells: a sorted CD56 or NKG2C T cell subset, CD4+ or CD8+ T cells, or bulk PBMC T cells (not recorded which). Receptors were obtained from a woman in her forties or fifties in good health. CDR3s include the opening cysteine and the closing phenylalanine or tryptophan.

V gene: TRBV12-3/TRBV12-4; J gene: TRBJ2-5; CDR3 protein: CASSFQVWSPAETQYF
V gene: TRBV11-2; J gene: TRBJ2-1; CDR3 protein: CASSRPLADEQFF
V gene: TRBV20-1; J gene: TRBJ2-7; CDR3 protein: CSARRQGDEQYF
V gene: TRBV19; J gene: TRBJ1-5; CDR3 protein: CASSIRGQPQHF
V gene: TRBV12-3/TRBV12-4; J gene: TRBJ2-4; CDR3 protein: CASSFTLWPKNIQYF
V gene: TRBV12-3/TRBV12-4; J gene: TRBJ2-7; CDR3 protein: CASSLGDRRGGGQYF
V gene: TRBV5-1; J gene: TRBJ1-2; CDR3 protein: CASSLSHRGSGYTF
V gene: TRBV10-3; J gene: TRBJ2-3; CDR3 protein: CAISELGTKSSTDTQYF
V gene: TRBV11-1; J gene: TRBJ2-3; CDR3 protein: CASSSPMADTQYF
V gene: TRBV4-1; J gene: TRBJ2-7; CDR3 protein: CASSLIQGLAGGPSYEQYF
V gene: TRBV7-2; J gene: TRBJ2-3; CDR3 protein: CASSLRLGIADTQYF
V gene: TRBV29-1; J gene: TRBJ2-5; CDR3 protein: CSVARGLQETQYF
V gene: TRBV7-3; J gene: TRBJ2-1; CDR3 protein: CASSLRPVIGTSNWAEQFF
V gene: TRBV30; J gene: TRBJ1-2; CDR3 protein: CAWSVFSPGGYTF
V gene: TRBV7-8; J gene: TRBJ2-2; CDR3 protein: CASSIETGTGNTGELFF
V gene: TRBV3-1; J gene: TRBJ2-5; CDR3 protein: CASRRGRAGTGETQYF
V gene: TRBV7-9; J gene: TRBJ2-4; CDR3 protein: CASSFWGGLAKNIQYF
V gene: TRBV10-3; J gene: TRBJ1-1; CDR3 protein: CAIRGGGDSEAFF
V gene: TRBV29-1; J gene: TRBJ2-7; CDR3 protein: CSVGDRYIYEQYF
V gene: TRBV12-3/TRBV12-4; J gene: TRBJ2-5; CDR3 protein: CASTRTGTQYF
V gene: TRBV20-1; J gene: TRBJ1-6; CDR3 protein: CSAREGAGLSSPLHF
V gene: TRBV28; J gene: TRBJ2-4; CDR3 protein: CASSLRETNIQYF
V gene: TRBV11-2; J gene: TRBJ2-7; CDR3 protein: CASSLVTSGRGNEQYF
V gene: TRBV3-1; J gene: TRBJ1-1; CDR3 protein: CASSRQGGDTEAFF
V gene: TRBV7-9; J gene: TRBJ2-7; CDR3 protein: CASSLRDRSYEQYF
V gene: TRBV11-1; J gene: TRBJ2-2; CDR3 protein: CASSHRVSGRITGELFF
V gene: TRBV30; J gene: TRBJ1-1; CDR3 protein: CAWREPTWNTEAFF
V gene: TRBV12-3/TRBV12-4; J gene: TRBJ2-3; CDR3 protein: CASKRDSTDTQYF
V gene: TRBV2; J gene: TRBJ2-3; CDR3 protein: CATRRAYTDTQYF
V gene: TRBV4-1; J gene: TRBJ2-4; CDR3 protein: CASSQDKSEGVLAKNIQYF
V gene: TRBV19; J gene: TRBJ2-1; CDR3 protein: CASSISGSTYNEQFF
V gene: TRBV7-9; J gene: TRBJ2-1; CDR3 protein: CASSIVSEQFF
V gene: TRBV29-1; J gene: TRBJ2-5; CDR3 protein: CSVRREDQETQYF
V gene: TRBV12-3/TRBV12-4; J gene: TRBJ2-3; CDR3 protein: CASSWEVGTQYF
V gene: TRBV20-1; J gene: TRBJ1-5; CDR3 protein: CSARETPTGVNQPQHF
V gene: TRBV20-1; J gene: TRBJ2-1; CDR3 protein: CSAGTSGTSGAYNEQFF
V gene: TRBV12-5; J gene: TRBJ2-1; CDR3 protein: CASGLVLRIDNEQFF
V gene: TRBV20-1; J gene: TRBJ1-4; CDR3 protein: CSVGRGTVNEKLFF
V gene: TRBV5-1; J gene: TRBJ1-2; CDR3 protein: CASSLPNYGYTF
V gene: TRBV24-1; J gene: TRBJ2-2; CDR3 protein: CATSDRDRGRRTGELFF
V gene: TRBV20-1; J gene: TRBJ2-7; CDR3 protein: CSARPPATGYEQYF
V gene: TRBV3-1; J gene: TRBJ2-3; CDR3 protein: CASSQSGRYTDTQYF
V gene: TRBV27; J gene: TRBJ2-1; CDR3 protein: CASSLLLAGRPYNEQFF
V gene: TRBV5-1; J gene: TRBJ2-7; CDR3 protein: CASSFPRTGLGNEQYF
V gene: TRBV7-9; J gene: TRBJ2-7; CDR3 protein: CASSSTSGTYEQYF
V gene: TRBV3-1; J gene: TRBJ2-5; CDR3 protein: CASSQSGEETQYF
V gene: TRBV15; J gene: TRBJ1-1; CDR3 protein: CATSRGFGVEAFF
V gene: TRBV30; J gene: TRBJ2-3; CDR3 protein: CAWSTGDRSTDTQYF
V gene: TRBV4-1; J gene: TRBJ1-1; CDR3 protein: CASSQDGRPGVEAFF
V gene: TRBV29-1; J gene: TRBJ1-1; CDR3 protein: CSVIRGQTEAFF
V gene: TRBV20-1; J gene: TRBJ1-5; CDR3 protein: CSATTGSQPQHF
V gene: TRBV2; J gene: TRBJ2-1; CDR3 protein: CASSEGSYNEQFF
V gene: TRBV20-1; J gene: TRBJ2-5; CDR3 protein: CSARNSRTSQETQYF
V gene: TRBV10-3; J gene: TRBJ1-4; CDR3 protein: CAISEFQGGGEKLFF
V gene: TRBV5-1; J gene: TRBJ2-3; CDR3 protein: CASSGDGYSTDTQYF
V gene: TRBV29-1; J gene: TRBJ1-1; CDR3 protein: CSVSEGTGGEAFF
V gene: TRBV6-2/TRBV6-3; J gene: TRBJ2-5; CDR3 protein: CASGPGETQYF
V gene: TRBV7-8; J gene: TRBJ2-3; CDR3 protein: CASSSRIPDTQYF